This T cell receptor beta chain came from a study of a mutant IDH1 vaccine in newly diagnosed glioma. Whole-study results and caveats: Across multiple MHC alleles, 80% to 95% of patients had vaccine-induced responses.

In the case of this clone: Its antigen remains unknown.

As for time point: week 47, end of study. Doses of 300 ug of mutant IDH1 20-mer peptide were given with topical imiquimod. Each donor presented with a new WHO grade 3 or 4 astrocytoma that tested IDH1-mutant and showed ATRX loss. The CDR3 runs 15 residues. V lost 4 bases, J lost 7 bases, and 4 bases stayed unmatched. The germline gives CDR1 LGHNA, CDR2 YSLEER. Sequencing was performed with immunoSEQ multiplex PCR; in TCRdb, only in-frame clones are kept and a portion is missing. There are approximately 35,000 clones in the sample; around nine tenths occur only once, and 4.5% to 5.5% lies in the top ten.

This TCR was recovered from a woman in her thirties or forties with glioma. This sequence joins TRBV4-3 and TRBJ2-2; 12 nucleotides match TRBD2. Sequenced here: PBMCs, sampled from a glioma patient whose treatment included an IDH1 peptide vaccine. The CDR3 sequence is CASSRLAGVVGELFF. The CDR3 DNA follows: TGCGCCAGCAGCCGACTAGCGGGGGTGGTCGGGGAGCTGTTTTTT.